The 25 T cell receptor beta chains below all came from one sample that was sequenced in a study of response to subunit inactivated influenza vaccine. TCRdb re-derived calls from the RT-PCR reads in MiXCR, one entry per CDR3 protein. This table has hundreds of thousands of distinct CDR3 sequences, roughly 12% appearing once. The sequencing used PBMCs from blood, collected on the day of vaccination. These receptors were collected from a man aged 50-60 years who received an inactivated influenza vaccine.

This clonotype was picked up a small number of times. CDR3 in amino acids: CASIQSGTSSTGELFF. The CDR3 bases are TGTGCCAGCATTCAATCCGGGACTAGTTCCACCGGGGAGCTGTTTTTT. This sequence joins TRBV12-3 or TRBV12-4 and TRBJ2-2, with 8 bases identical to TRBD2. The CDR3 is 16 residues long. V was pared by 7 bases and J by 4 bases, with 11 bases of the junction left unmatched.

Only a few counts were recorded for this clonotype. This chain joins TRBV29-1 and TRBJ2-7, with D tentatively TRBD2 (6 bases). V was cut by 6 bases and J by 4 bases, with 16 bases left in between. The germline gives CDR1 SQVTM, CDR2 ANQGSEA. CDR3 size: 13 residues. The DNA for the CDR3 is TGCAGCGTAAGTCGGGAGCTTGGGTACGAGCAGTACTTC. This encodes CSVSRELGYEQYF.

The chain employs TRBV5-1 and TRBJ1-2; D possibly corresponds to TRBD1 (6 bases). Germline lookup yields CDR1 SGHRS and CDR2 YFSETQ. V was trimmed by 4 bases and J by 3 bases, leaving 10 bases between them. This CDR3 has 13 residues. In nucleotides, the CDR3 is TGCGCCAGCAGCGTGGGGGCGGACTATGGCTACACCTTC. Translation gives CASSVGADYGYTF.

This clonotype occurred a few times. The chain employs TRBV4-1 and TRBJ2-1; D is unclear. The germline V gene encodes CDR1 MGHRA and CDR2 YSYEKL. The CDR3 is 13 residues long. The V end was cut by 3 bases, the J end by 7 bases, with 10 bases between. CDR3 region: CASSHLTHNEQFF. In nucleotides, the CDR3 is TGCGCCAGCAGCCACCTTACTCATAATGAGCAGTTCTTC.

This clonotype was detected only a few times. This rearrangement joins TRBV20-1 to TRBJ2-7; 11 positions agree with TRBD2. V gave up 3 bases and J gave up 0 bases; unmatched junction bases: 7. This CDR3 has 16 amino acids. Germline CDR1 reads DFQATT; CDR2 reads SNEGSKA (reference sequence). In nucleotides, the CDR3 is TGCAGTGCTAGCGGGACTAGCGGACTGATCTCCTACGAGCAGTACTTC. It codes for CSASGTSGLISYEQYF.

This clonotype was counted a few times. The genes are TRBV15 and TRBJ2-7; 9 nucleotides match TRBD2. CDR1 and CDR2 (germline): LNHNV, YYDKDF (reference sequence). The CDR3 runs to 15 residues. The junction had 5 bases not matched to a gene; V was cut back by 5 bases and J by 0 bases. The CDR3 bases are TGTGCCACCAGCGCCTCGACTAGCGGCTCCTACGAGCAGTACTTC. Encoded protein: CATSASTSGSYEQYF.

The V call is TRBV7-2, the J call TRBJ2-7, with D possibly called TRBD1 or TRBD2 (6 bases each). Per germline, CDR1 SGHTA and CDR2 FQGNSA. V was shortened by 2 bases and J by 3 bases, with 14 bases between the two germline ends. The CDR3 totals 15 residues. CDR3 region: CASSLTGGDGYEQYF. In DNA, the CDR3 is TGTGCCAGCAGCTTAACCGGGGGCGATGGCTACGAGCAGTACTTC.

The chain links TRBV10-3 to TRBJ2-3; D gene uncertain. From germline, CDR1 is ENHRY and CDR2 SYGVKD. V lost 2 bases to trimming and J lost 4 bases, with 16 bases between them. The CDR3 is 16 amino acids. CDR3 amino acids: CAISEGRNSPSDTQYF. As DNA, the CDR3 is TGTGCCATCAGTGAGGGGCGGAACTCCCCCTCAGATACGCAGTATTTT.

Only a few counts were recorded for this clonotype. CDR3 in amino acids: CASSPDRGSREQYF. The DNA for the CDR3 is TGCGCCAGCAGCCCCGACAGGGGAAGCAGGGAGCAGTACTTC. The chain links TRBV5-1 to TRBJ2-7, with TRBD1 matching over 8 bases. The CDR3 loop spans 14 amino acids. V shed 4 bases, J shed 7 bases, and the junction held 10 bases outside the gene matches. Germline loops: CDR1 SGHRS, CDR2 YFSETQ.

This clonotype was counted only a few times. This chain connects TRBV7-9 to TRBJ1-4; D is undetermined. The CDR3 covers 17 residues. Trimming pared 0 bases from V and 3 bases from J, leaving 14 bases between. The germline CDR1 and CDR2 sequences are SEHNR and FQNEAQ (reference sequence). DNA of the CDR3: TGTGCCAGCAGCTTAGCTACGAGGGAATGGGCTAATGAAAAACTGTTTTTT. Translation: CASSLATREWANEKLFF.

The chain couples TRBV3-1 to TRBJ2-3; no clear D gene. Germline assignment: CDR1 LGHDT and CDR2 YNNKEL (reference sequence). CDR3 length: 16 residues. V shed 2 bases and J shed 6 bases, with 18 bases lying between them. As DNA, the CDR3 is TGTGCCAGCAGCCAAACCCGGACCTTTCTCGGGGATACGCAGTATTTT. It codes for CASSQTRTFLGDTQYF.

This clonotype showed up just a few times. This chain connects TRBV9 to TRBJ2-1, with 7 nucleotides matching TRBD2. This CDR3 comprises 16 residues. CDR1 is SGDLS and CDR2 is YYNGEE in the germline V gene. Trimming took 0 bases from V and 3 from J; bases not matched to a gene: 6. CDR3 in amino acids: CASSVGGGSYYNEQFF. The CDR3 nucleotides are TGTGCCAGCAGCGTAGGCGGCGGGAGCTACTACAATGAGCAGTTCTTC. The variable domain in full, with the rest retrieved from reference TRBV9 and TRBJ2-1, is DSGVTQTPKHLITATGQRVTLRCSPRSGDLSVYWYQQSLDQGLQFLIQYYNGEERAKGNILERFSAQQFPDLHSELNLSSLELGDSALYFCASSVGGGSYYNEQFFGPGTRLTVL.

The table lists this clonotype with many counts. The chain couples TRBV4-1 to TRBJ1-2; no clear D gene. Germline V lookup: CDR1 MGHRA, CDR2 YSYEKL. This CDR3 has 13 residues. V lost 0 bases and J lost 5, with 7 bases in between. The CDR3, as DNA: TGCGCCAGCAGCCAAGAAGGGCCGTATGGCTACACCTTC. It is translated as CASSQEGPYGYTF.

This clonotype was counted at least ten times. The chain has TRBV6-1 and TRBJ1-5; no firm D call. Per germline, CDR1 MNHNS and CDR2 SASEGT. CDR3 length: 15 amino acids. Trimming removed 3 bases at V and 2 bases at J, with 11 bases between. The CDR3 DNA is TGTGCCAGCAGTGAGGCACTTACAGGCAATCAGCCCCAGCATTTT. It yields the protein CASSEALTGNQPQHF.

This clonotype occurred many times. The gene calls are TRBV7-9 and TRBJ1-4; 8 bases map to TRBD1. Per the germline V gene, CDR1 is SEHNR and CDR2 is FQNEAQ (reference sequence). The length of the CDR3 is 12 residues. V gave up 7 bases and J gave up 8 bases; unmatched junction bases: 3. The CDR3 sequence is CASNPGGEKLFF. The DNA of the CDR3 is TGTGCCAGCAACCCAGGGGGCGAAAAACTGTTTTTT.

This clonotype was observed a few times. The rearrangement uses TRBV15 and TRBJ2-7; tentatively, D is TRBD2 (6 bases). Germline V gene data show CDR1 as LNHNV and CDR2 as YYDKDF (reference sequence). The V and J ends lost 4 bases and 7 bases respectively, with 17 bases between them. This CDR3 has 14 amino acids. The CDR3 loop is CATSTGTQQAEQYF. CDR3 DNA: TGTGCCACCAGCACAGGGACTCAACAGGCGGAGCAGTACTTC.

This chain joins TRBV20-1 and TRBJ1-5; a weak D match, TRBD1 (6 bases). Germline lookup yields CDR1 DFQATT and CDR2 SNEGSKA (reference sequence). The CDR3 loop spans 16 amino acids. Between the trimmed V and J ends, which lost 3 bases and 4 bases, there was a span of 19 bases. CDR3 in DNA: TGCAGTGCTAGGATTTGGCCGGGGCAGGGGAATCAGCCCCAGCATTTT. It translates to CSARIWPGQGNQPQHF.

This clonotype came up a few times. V is TRBV6-2 or TRBV6-3 and J is TRBJ2-3, with 11 bases matching TRBD2. The trim removed 1 base at V and 2 bases at J, leaving 11 bases unmatched. Germline V gene lookup returns CDR1 MNHEY and CDR2 SVGEGT. This CDR3 is 19 amino acids long. The CDR3 DNA is TGTGCCAGCAGTTACTTCGCGGCCACTAGCGGGGGAACCACAGATACGCAGTATTTT. Its translation: CASSYFAATSGGTTDTQYF.

V and J are TRBV7-2 and TRBJ2-2; TRBD1 matches at 9 bases. V lost 3 bases to trimming and J lost 4 bases; unmatched junction nucleotides: 3. Germline CDR1 reads SGHTA; CDR2 reads FQGNSA. The CDR3 loop spans 15 amino acids. The CDR3 DNA sequence: TGTGCCAGCAGCTTCCGGGACAGGGTCACCGGGGAGCTGTTTTTT. As protein: CASSFRDRVTGELFF.

This sequence joins TRBV29-1 and TRBJ1-2; 7 bases agree with TRBD1. The CDR3 length is 13 residues. J lost 5 bases, V lost 4 bases, and 7 bases had no gene match. Germline CDR1 is SQVTM and CDR2 is ANQGSEA. The CDR3 DNA sequence: TGCAGCGTTGCAAGGACAGGTTCTTATGGCTACACCTTC. Translating it yields CSVARTGSYGYTF.

The chain employs TRBV9 and TRBJ2-7, with 7 bases lining up with TRBD1. Germline V gene lookup returns CDR1 SGDLS and CDR2 YYNGEE. V was pared by 4 bases and J by 2 bases, with 9 bases of the junction left unmatched. This CDR3 has 15 amino acids. The CDR3 region is CASSPRTTGTYEQYF. CDR3 sequence (DNA): TGTGCCAGCAGCCCCCGAACGACAGGGACCTACGAGCAGTACTTC. Filled out from reference TRBV9 and TRBJ2-7, the complete variable domain reads DSGVTQTPKHLITATGQRVTLRCSPRSGDLSVYWYQQSLDQGLQFLIQYYNGEERAKGNILERFSAQQFPDLHSELNLSSLELGDSALYFCASSPRTTGTYEQYFGPGTRLTVT.

The chain joins TRBV5-1 to TRBJ2-5, with 9 bases identical to TRBD1. V dropped 7 bases and J dropped 4; count of bases not matched to a gene: 11. The CDR3 is 15 residues long. Germline CDR1 is SGHRS and CDR2 is YFSETQ. CDR3 sequence: CASELDRGAGETQYF. The CDR3 DNA reads TGCGCCAGCGAACTCGACAGGGGGGCTGGAGAGACCCAGTACTTC.

The V gene is TRBV20-1, the J gene TRBJ2-1; possible D gene TRBD2, 6 bases. The V gene lost 4 bases and the J gene lost 7 bases, with 14 bases spanning the gap. CDR3 size: 13 residues. Germline loops: CDR1 DFQATT, CDR2 SNEGSKA (reference sequence). CDR3 region: CSAKSPGLNEQFF. The DNA of the CDR3 is TGCAGTGCTAAATCTCCGGGACTTAATGAGCAGTTCTTC.

The V and J genes are TRBV6-6 and TRBJ1-1; no clear D gene. The CDR3 has 13 residues. CDR1 and CDR2 from the germline V gene are MNHNY and SVGAGI (reference sequence). V was pared by 7 bases and J by 0 bases, with 9 bases between. CDR3 bases: TGTGCCAGCAAACCAGGCATGAACACTGAAGCTTTCTTT. The encoded protein is CASKPGMNTEAFF.

The chain couples TRBV3-1 to TRBJ2-7; no firm D call. CDR1 LGHDT and CDR2 YNNKEL come from the germline V gene (reference sequence). The ends were cut back, 0 bases at V and 5 bases at J, with 11 bases in the middle. This CDR3 spans 14 amino acids. In nucleotides, the CDR3 is TGTGCCAGCAGCCAAGATAGGCGCTTTGACGAGCAGTACTTC. Amino acid sequence: CASSQDRRFDEQYF.